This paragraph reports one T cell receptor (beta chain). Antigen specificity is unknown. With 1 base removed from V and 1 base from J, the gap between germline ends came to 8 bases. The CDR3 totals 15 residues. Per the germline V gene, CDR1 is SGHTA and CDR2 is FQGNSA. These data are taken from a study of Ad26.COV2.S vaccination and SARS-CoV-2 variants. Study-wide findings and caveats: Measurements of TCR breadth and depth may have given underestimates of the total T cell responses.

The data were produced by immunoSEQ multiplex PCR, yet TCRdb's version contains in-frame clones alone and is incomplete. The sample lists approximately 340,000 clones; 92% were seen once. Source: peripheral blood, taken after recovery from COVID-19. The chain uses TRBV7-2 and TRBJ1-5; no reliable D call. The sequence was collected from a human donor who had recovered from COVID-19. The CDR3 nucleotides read TGTGCCAGCAGCTTAGTCTCTGGGAGCAATCAGCCCCAGCATTTT. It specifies CASSLVSGSNQPQHF.